These T cell receptor beta chains were read from a single sample in a study of blood T cells in healthy people across ages. MiXCR was run by TCRdb on the 5' RACE reads, yielding one entry per CDR3 protein. The table records about 780,000 distinct CDR3 sequences, about 42% of them present only once. Sequenced: blood. All receptors derive from a man at least 80 years old in good health. CDR3s include the opening cysteine and the closing phenylalanine or tryptophan. A D gene is named only where the DNA matches it firmly. Only part of the rows carry a size: once, few, many, or a class if the clone is expanded.

TRBJ1-6	.	TRBV7-2	.	TGTGCCAGCAGCTTTCGGCAGGGGAGGTCACCCCTCCACTTT	CASSFRQGRSPLHF
TRBJ2-7	.	TRBV7-2	.	TGTGCCAGCAGCTTTGATCTACCGGGCTCCGAGCAGTACTTC	CASSFDLPGSEQYF
TRBJ2-1	few	TRBV10-3	TRBD1	TGTGCCATCAGTGTAATGGGGACAGGGGTGGGTGAGCAGTTCTTC	CAISVMGTGVGEQFF
TRBJ2-7	.	TRBV5-1	TRBD1	TGCGCCAGCAGCCTTGACAGGGCCCGTAGGGAGCAGTACTTC	CASSLDRARREQYF
TRBJ2-7	.	TRBV27	.	TGTGCCAGCAGTCATGGGGGCGGCTCCTACGAGCAGTACTTC	CASSHGGGSYEQYF
TRBJ1-2	.	TRBV7-9	.	TGTGCCAGCAGCGGAGGGGTCGGTGATGGCTACACCTTC	CASSGGVGDGYTF
TRBJ1-1	.	TRBV4-3	.	TGCGCCAGCAGCCCAGATCTGTGGGGGACAAACACTGAAGCTTTCTTT	CASSPDLWGTNTEAFF
TRBJ2-1	few	TRBV2	.	TGTGCCAGCAGCCATGAGACTAGTTCCTACAATGAGCAGTTCTTC	CASSHETSSYNEQFF
TRBJ1-5	.	TRBV12-3/TRBV12-4	.	TGTGCCAGCACAAAAGCAGGGGACGAACAGCCCCAGCATTTT	CASTKAGDEQPQHF
TRBJ2-7	once	TRBV20-1	.	TGCAGTGCTAGTAGACTGTACAATGAGCAGTACTTC	CSASRLYNEQYF
TRBJ2-3	.	TRBV29-1	.	TGCAGCGTTGAAGAAGGCAGTTCAGATACGCAGTATTTT	CSVEEGSSDTQYF
TRBJ1-5	.	TRBV20-1	.	TGCAGTGCTAGAGACCCCTTGGGGGACAATCAGCCCCAGCATTTT	CSARDPLGDNQPQHF
TRBJ2-3	few	TRBV20-1	TRBD2	TGCAGTTGGGGAGGGAGTGCAGATACGCAGTATTTT	CSWGGSADTQYF
TRBJ2-7	many	TRBV27	TRBD1	TGTGCCAGCAAACGGACAGGGCCTACCTACGAGCAGTACTTC	CASKRTGPTYEQYF
TRBJ2-6	.	TRBV27	.	TGTGCCAGCAGTCCTTGGGGGTTCTCTGGGGCCAACGTCCTGACTTTC	CASSPWGFSGANVLTF
TRBJ1-2	.	TRBV6-2/TRBV6-3	.	TGTGCCAGCAGAAGACGGAACCTCTCCTATGGCTACACCTTC	CASRRRNLSYGYTF
TRBJ1-4	.	TRBV4-3	.	TGCGCCAGCAGCACTTTAACAAGGGGCGAAAAACTGTTTTTT	CASSTLTRGEKLFF
TRBJ2-7	few	TRBV20-1	.	TGCAGTGCTAACCACGGGGACGAGCAGTACTTC	CSANHGDEQYF
TRBJ2-3	.	TRBV30	.	TGTGCCTGGAGTGTAGGTGGGGCAAGACACGATACGCAGTATTTT	CAWSVGGARHDTQYF